Below, 18 T cell receptor beta chains from the same sample are listed, as sequenced in a study of blood T cell repertoires in COVID-19. Repertoires were generated with immunoSEQ multiplex PCR, while TCRdb's copy carries only in-frame clones and drops some. The table records 30,000 to 40,000 clones, approximately 86% of them present only once. Specimen: peripheral blood. All receptors come from a man aged 65 to 79 with acute or convalescent COVID-19.

The chain recombines TRBV6-1 with TRBJ1-1; tentatively, D is TRBD1 (5 bases). Germline CDR1 reads MNHNS; CDR2 reads SASEGT. Deletions cut 5 bases from V and 0 bases from J, with 7 bases between. This CDR3 contains 13 residues. The CDR3 sequence is CASSRQLNTEAFF. CDR3 coding DNA: TGTGCCAGCAGTAGACAGCTGAACACTGAAGCTTTCTTT.

In its sample, this clone was seen once. The chain joins TRBV5-1 to TRBJ1-1; D might be TRBD1 (5 bases). The CDR3 spans 13 residues. V was cut by 5 bases and J by 3 bases, with 11 bases left in between. Germline CDR1 and CDR2: SGHRS and YFSETQ. The CDR3 DNA follows: TGCGCCAGCAGGGGGCTATCGGACACTGAAGCTTTCTTT. This codes for CASRGLSDTEAFF.

The rearrangement links TRBV30 to TRBJ2-1; tentative D call: TRBD1 (6 bases). Germline CDR1 GTSNPN, CDR2 SVGIG (reference sequence). This CDR3 comprises 12 residues. V was clipped by 2 bases and J by 9 bases, with 11 bases between them. Here the CDR3 reads CAWSWGRTEQFF. CDR3 nucleotides: TGTGCCTGGAGTTGGGGGCGGACTGAGCAGTTCTTC.

The chain joins TRBV25-1 to TRBJ1-2; no clear D. The V end was cut by 0 bases, the J end by 8 bases, with 10 bases between. Germline CDR1 MGHDK, CDR2 SYGVNS. The CDR3 length is 13 residues. In DNA, the CDR3 is TGTGCCAGCAGTGAATACGGAGGATCGGGCTACACCTTC. It encodes CASSEYGGSGYTF.

The chain combines TRBV28 with TRBJ2-1, with 8 bases aligning to TRBD2. Germline V lookup: CDR1 MDHEN, CDR2 SYDVKM. This CDR3 comprises 16 residues. V lost 7 bases to trimming and J lost 9 bases; unmatched junction nucleotides: 17. In DNA form, the CDR3 reads TGTGCCAGCATCGCTCCCCCCAGCGGGAGATTGGGTGAGCAGTTCTTC. This codes for CASIAPPSGRLGEQFF.

CDR3 coding DNA: TGCGCCAGCAGCCCGTACGGGAATGAGCAGTTCTTC. Its translation is CASSPYGNEQFF. V usage is TRBV5-1 and J usage is TRBJ2-1; D is uncertain. The CDR3 sequence is 12 residues long. V dropped 4 bases and J dropped 7 bases, with 9 bases sitting between them. Germline V gene data show CDR1 as SGHRS and CDR2 as YFSETQ.

This clone turned up a few times. The V and J genes are TRBV6-2 or TRBV6-3 and TRBJ1-2; 7 bases match TRBD1. CDR1 is MNHEY, CDR2 SVGEGT, per germline. The length of the CDR3 is 17 residues. Unmatched junction bases numbered 11, after V lost 2 bases and J lost 2 bases. CDR3 in amino acids: CASSYVGGQFPNYGYTF. DNA of the CDR3: TGTGCCAGCAGTTACGTAGGGGGCCAGTTCCCCAACTATGGCTACACCTTC.

The chain employs TRBV9 and TRBJ2-7; D is ambiguous. V lost 0 bases to trimming and J lost 3 bases, with 13 bases between them. Germline CDR1 SGDLS, CDR2 YYNGEE. This CDR3 has 15 residues. CDR3 sequence reads: CASSVDSLTFYEQYF. CDR3 DNA sequence: TGTGCCAGCAGCGTAGACAGCCTTACCTTCTACGAGCAGTACTTC.

This chain uses TRBV20-1 with TRBJ2-7, with TRBD1 as a possible D gene (5 bases). The V end was cut by 6 bases, the J end by 3 bases, with 9 bases between. Germline values: CDR1 DFQATT, CDR2 SNEGSKA (reference sequence). The CDR3 consists of 11 residues. The CDR3 DNA sequence: TGCAGTGCAGCGACAGACTACGAGCAGTACTTC. This gives the protein CSAATDYEQYF.

The rearrangement joins TRBV7-8 to TRBJ2-1; D unresolved. V lost 7 bases and J lost 9, with 13 bases in between. The CDR3 contains 12 residues. Germline V gives CDR1 SGHVS, CDR2 FQNEAQ. Here the CDR3 reads CASISSSSEQFF. In DNA, the CDR3 is TGTGCCAGCATCTCCTCCTCGAGTGAGCAGTTCTTC. Supplemented by reference TRBV7-8 and TRBJ2-1, the full variable domain reads GAGVSQSPRYKVAKRGQDVALRCDPISGHVSLFWYQQALGQGPEFLTYFQNEAQLDKSGLPSDRFFAERPEGSVSTLKIQRTQQEDSAVYLCASISSSSEQFFGPGTRLTVL.

The chain carries TRBV6-2 or TRBV6-3 and TRBJ2-3; 14 bases agree with TRBD2. Trimming at V came to 0 bases and at J to 1 base, leaving 6 bases not matched to a gene. Germline CDR1 is MNHEY and CDR2 is SVGEGT. The CDR3 has 19 residues. For the CDR3, the DNA is TGTGCCAGCAGTTACTCGAGGGGACTAGCGGGAGCCGGCACAGATACGCAGTATTTT. Protein sequence: CASSYSRGLAGAGTDTQYF.

The chain links TRBV4-3 to TRBJ1-6; D gene uncertain. Germline V gives CDR1 LGHNA, CDR2 YSLEER. This CDR3 spans 14 amino acids. V lost 0 bases and J lost 9, with 9 bases in between. The CDR3 sequence is CASSQDDGISPLHF. CDR3 nucleotide sequence: TGCGCCAGCAGCCAAGATGACGGGATTTCACCCCTCCACTTT.

This sequence joins TRBV7-2 and TRBJ2-1; no clear D gene. Trimming took off 5 bases at V and 5 bases at J, with 7 bases between the two ends. Per the germline V gene, CDR1 is SGHTA and CDR2 is FQGNSA. CDR3 size: 12 residues. CDR3 region: CASSPLNNEQFF. The CDR3 DNA sequence: TGTGCCAGCAGCCCACTAAACAATGAGCAGTTCTTC.

The chain carries TRBV15 and TRBJ2-7; 14 nucleotides line up with TRBD2. V trimming: 3 bases; J trimming: 5 bases; junction bases outside the gene matches: 3. The CDR3 is made up of 15 amino acids. Germline assignment: CDR1 LNHNV and CDR2 YYDKDF (reference sequence). Here the CDR3 reads CATSRGTSGSNEQYF. The CDR3 coding sequence is TGTGCCACCAGCAGGGGGACTAGCGGGAGTAACGAGCAGTACTTC.

The V and J genes are TRBV18 and TRBJ1-4; TRBD1 matches at 8 bases. V was clipped by 3 bases and J by 9 bases; unmatched bases: 3. Germline V gene lookup returns CDR1 KGHSH and CDR2 LQKENI. The CDR3 is made up of 13 amino acids. CDR3 nucleotides: TGTGCCAGCTCACCGGGGACAGGACAAAAACTGTTTTTT. It specifies CASSPGTGQKLFF.

The chain joins TRBV5-1 to TRBJ2-7, with 10 nucleotides matching TRBD1. Germline V lookup: CDR1 SGHRS, CDR2 YFSETQ. The CDR3 contains 14 residues. V trimming: 2 bases; J trimming: 6 bases; junction bases outside the gene matches: 5. CDR3 nucleotide sequence: TGCGCCAGCAGCTTAGACAGGGGGCGGGTCGAGCAGTACTTC. Residues: CASSLDRGRVEQYF.

V usage is TRBV11-3 and J usage is TRBJ2-2, with D unresolved. The CDR3 runs 14 residues. CDR1 and CDR2 from the germline V gene are SGHNT and YENEEA. Trimming pared 5 bases from V and 2 bases from J, leaving 9 bases between. CDR3 DNA sequence: TGTGCCAGCAGCCCAGGCCCAAACACCGGGGAGCTGTTTTTT. Translating it yields CASSPGPNTGELFF.

The V call is TRBV19, the J call TRBJ1-3, with D possibly TRBD1 on 5 matching bases. From germline, CDR1 is LNHDA and CDR2 SQIVND (reference sequence). V was clipped by 10 bases and J by 4 bases, with 14 bases between them. The CDR3 spans 13 residues. CDR3 in amino acids: CAISGGYGNTIYF. CDR3 nucleotide sequence: TGTGCCATCTCCGGGGGGTACGGAAACACCATATATTTT.